The entry below gives a single TCR beta chain sequence along with its context. This record comes from a study of OX40 agonist ivuxolimab in advanced cancers. The CDR3 contains 19 residues. The ends lost 0 bases at V and 5 bases at J; junction bases unmatched: 16. The germline CDR1 and CDR2 sequences are MGHRA and YSYEKL. Sequencing used immunoSEQ multiplex PCR; TCRdb keeps in-frame clones, though not all of them. Of about 48,000 clones listed, more than 75% were seen once; the top ten hold about 1.9%. This sequence was found in an adult with an advanced solid tumor such as melanoma, head and neck, liver or kidney cancer. The chain employs TRBV4-1 and TRBJ2-5; 9 nucleotides align to TRBD2. This sample comprised CD4+ or CD8+ T cells sorted from blood, obtained in a trial of the OX40 agonist ivuxolimab. In DNA form, the CDR3 reads TGCGCCAGCAGCCAAGATCGGTTCGGCGCGGGAGGGCCGAGGGAGACCCAGTACTTC. Amino acids: CASSQDRFGAGGPRETQYF.